This passage covers 18 T cell receptor beta chains from one sample sequenced in a study of blood T cell repertoires in COVID-19. Generated by immunoSEQ multiplex PCR, the TCRdb table keeps only in-frame clones and is missing some. The sample comprises under 95,000 clones, around 80% of which are singletons, and approximately 26% rests with the top ten. Sequencing was carried out using peripheral blood. Receptor source: a man in his 60s with active or convalescent COVID-19.

The chain uses TRBV5-5 and TRBJ1-6, with D perhaps TRBD1 (6 bases). In germline, CDR1 is SGHKS, CDR2 YYEKEE (reference sequence). The CDR3 extends over 16 amino acids. With 6 bases removed from V and 2 bases from J, the gap between germline ends came to 15 bases. This chain's CDR3 is CASTWGGLAYNSPLHF. In DNA form, the CDR3 reads TGTGCCAGCACCTGGGGGGGCTTGGCCTATAATTCACCCCTCCACTTT.

This clone occurred a few times. The chain recombines TRBV28 with TRBJ1-4, with 8 nucleotides matching TRBD1. Trimming took 4 bases from V and 6 from J; bases not matched to a gene: 4. Germline assignment: CDR1 MDHEN and CDR2 SYDVKM. CDR3 length: 14 residues. The CDR3 spells CASSSTGVDEKLFF. In nucleotides, the CDR3 is TGTGCCAGCAGTTCGACAGGGGTTGATGAAAAACTGTTTTTT.

The gene calls are TRBV5-1 and TRBJ1-1; D may be TRBD1 (5 bases). Per the germline V gene, CDR1 is SGHRS and CDR2 is YFSETQ. V gave up 10 bases and J gave up 1 base, with 8 bases separating them. The CDR3 totals 11 residues. The chain's CDR3 is CASGGNTEAFF. As DNA, the CDR3 is TGCGCCTCGGGGGGGAACACTGAAGCTTTCTTT. Full variable domain (outside the CDR3, taken from reference TRBV5-1 and TRBJ1-1): KAGVTQTPRYLIKTRGQQVTLSCSPISGHRSVSWYQQTPGQGLQFLFEYFSETQRNKGNFPGRFSGRQFSNSRSEMNVSTLELGDSALYLCASGGNTEAFFGQGTRLTVV.

The rearrangement links TRBV5-6 to TRBJ2-3; 7 bases align to TRBD1. Germline trimming cut 4 bases from V and 6 bases from J; bases unmatched to any gene: 11. Per germline, CDR1 SGHDT and CDR2 YYEEEE. There are 15 residues in the CDR3. CDR3 in amino acids: CASSDQTGTTDTQYF. The DNA of the CDR3 is TGTGCCAGCAGCGACCAGACAGGGACCACTGATACGCAGTATTTT.

The CDR3 region has the DNA TGTGCCACTCTACTAGCGGGGGGGCTATCAGATACGCAGTATTTT. This translates into CATLLAGGLSDTQYF. The chain is built from TRBV28 and TRBJ2-3; 13 positions match TRBD2. This CDR3 spans 15 amino acids. Germline V lookup: CDR1 MDHEN, CDR2 SYDVKM. With 10 bases clipped from V and 4 bases from J, the junction kept 8 bases outside the gene matches.

The V gene is TRBV2, the J gene TRBJ1-2, with 9 positions matching TRBD1. This CDR3 spans 15 amino acids. V dropped 11 bases and J dropped 1; count of bases not matched to a gene: 11. CDR1 SNHLY and CDR2 FYNNEI come from the germline V gene. The CDR3 is CAGGRDRAFNYGYTF. The CDR3 DNA reads TGTGCCGGCGGTAGGGACAGGGCCTTTAACTATGGCTACACCTTC.

V usage is TRBV6-5 and J usage is TRBJ2-3; possibly TRBD2 for D (7 bases). With 6 bases removed from V and 0 bases from J, the gap between germline ends came to 13 bases. CDR3 length: 15 residues. Per germline, CDR1 MNHEY and CDR2 SVGAGI. CDR3 sequence: CASRGRGASTDTQYF. In nucleotides, the CDR3 is TGTGCCAGCAGAGGACGGGGGGCTAGCACAGATACGCAGTATTTT.

As concerns this clone: The junction shows a germline mismatch at one end, possibly a read error. The J gene is TRBJ1-2, the V gene TRBV10-2; D is undetermined. This CDR3 is built from 11 residues. CDR1 is WSHSY and CDR2 is SAAADI in the germline V gene. The CDR3 loop is CASSESHSLNF. The CDR3 DNA reads as TGCGCCAGCAGTGAGTCCCACAGCCTAAACTTC.

The chain joins TRBV28 to TRBJ1-2; 7 nucleotides agree with TRBD1. CDR3 length: 15 residues. In germline, CDR1 is MDHEN, CDR2 SYDVKM. The V and J ends lost 8 bases and 1 base, in that order; junction bases with no gene match: 10. For the CDR3, the DNA is TGTGCCAGCCGAATAGGACAGGACATTAACTATGGCTACACCTTC. It is translated as CASRIGQDINYGYTF.

This clone was picked up a small number of times. This sequence joins TRBV24-1 and TRBJ2-5; 8 positions agree with TRBD1. Germline V lookup: CDR1 KGHDR, CDR2 SFDVKD. The CDR3 length is 16 residues. V lost 3 bases to trimming and J lost 0 bases; unmatched junction nucleotides: 5. The CDR3 nucleotides are TGTGCCACCAGTGATACGGACAGGGATAACCAAGAGACCCAGTACTTC. Amino acid sequence: CATSDTDRDNQETQYF.

Only a few counts were recorded for this clone. The rearrangement joins TRBV5-6 to TRBJ1-4; D perhaps matches TRBD1 (5 bases). Germline CDR1 is SGHDT and CDR2 is YYEEEE. The length of the CDR3 is 14 residues. Deletions cut 2 bases from V and 0 bases from J, with 5 bases between. CDR3 amino acids: CASSFRATNEKLFF. CDR3 sequence (DNA): TGTGCCAGCAGCTTCAGGGCAACTAATGAAAAACTGTTTTTT.

V usage is TRBV5-5 and J usage is TRBJ1-6; 7 positions agree with TRBD1. J lost 7 bases, V lost 3 bases, and 4 bases had no gene match. CDR3 length: 14 amino acids. Looked up from germline, CDR1 is SGHKS and CDR2 is YYEKEE (reference sequence). As DNA, the CDR3 is TGTGCCAGCAGCTCGGGGACAGCGAATTCACCCCTCCACTTT. Encoded protein: CASSSGTANSPLHF.

Only one count was recorded for this clone. The rearrangement joins TRBV24-1 to TRBJ1-5, with no clear D. CDR1 KGHDR and CDR2 SFDVKD come from the germline V gene. V was cut by 1 base and J by 9 bases, with 15 bases left in between. This CDR3 is 15 amino acids long. CDR3: CATSDLSFIALPQHF. CDR3 DNA sequence: TGTGCCACCAGTGATTTATCCTTTATTGCGTTGCCCCAGCATTTT.

This sequence joins TRBV18 and TRBJ2-7; 8 positions match TRBD2. The CDR3 is made up of 16 amino acids. V was pared by 6 bases and J by 1 base, with 11 bases of the junction left unmatched. Germline CDR1 KGHSH, CDR2 LQKENI. The CDR3 DNA is TGTGCCAGCTCGCCCCGGGGGGGGGCGAGGTCCTACGAGCAGTACTTC. Its translation is CASSPRGGARSYEQYF. The whole variable domain, filled in from reference TRBV18 and TRBJ2-7, reads NAGVMQNPRHLVRRRGQEARLRCSPMKGHSHVYWYRQLPEEGLKFMVYLQKENIIDESGMPKERFSAEFPKEGPSILRIQQVVRGDSAAYFCASSPRGGARSYEQYFGPGTRLTVT.

The chain couples TRBV11-3 to TRBJ2-3; 7 nucleotides align to TRBD1. CDR1 is SGHNT and CDR2 is YENEEA in the germline V gene. CDR3 size: 13 residues. Trimming cost V 5 bases and J 4 bases; bases outside gene matches: 3. The DNA for the CDR3 is TGTGCCAGCAGCCAAGACAGGGCAGATACGCAGTATTTT. It yields the protein CASSQDRADTQYF.

The chain recombines TRBV28 with TRBJ1-5; TRBD1 matches 8 bases. Germline lookup yields CDR1 MDHEN and CDR2 SYDVKM. The junction had 7 bases not matched to a gene; V was cut back by 6 bases and J by 9 bases. This CDR3 is 13 amino acids long. CDR3 sequence reads: CASRSGQALPQHF. The CDR3 nucleotides are TGTGCCAGCAGGTCGGGACAGGCACTGCCCCAGCATTTT.

This clone was observed many times. The rearrangement joins TRBV28 to TRBJ1-2; 11 bases map to TRBD1. V lost 9 bases to trimming and J lost 5 bases; unmatched junction nucleotides: 14. This CDR3 is built from 16 residues. Germline CDR1 and CDR2: MDHEN and SYDVKM. CDR3 bases: TGTGCCAGTCACCGGGACAGGGGGTTTGGGCGGTATGGCTACACCTTC. The encoded protein is CASHRDRGFGRYGYTF.

DNA of the CDR3: TGCGCCAGCAGCTTGTCACAGGCTAACTATGGCTACACCTTC. Protein: CASSLSQANYGYTF. The V and J genes are TRBV5-1 and TRBJ1-2, with a weak D call TRBD1 (5 bases). The germline V gene has CDR1 SGHRS and CDR2 YFSETQ. Trimming took off 1 base at V and 0 bases at J, with 7 bases between the two ends. CDR3 length: 14 residues.